This T cell receptor beta chain derives from a study of shared clonotypes between healthy human individuals. Looked up from germline, CDR1 is LNHDA and CDR2 is SQIVND (reference sequence). V trimming: 4 bases; J trimming: 1 base; junction bases outside the gene matches: 6. CDR3 length equals 15 residues. Findings and caveats of the study: Generation probability values for non-shared clonotypes were lower than those for clonotypes shared by all four donors. Blood was the sole source, and tissue repertoires probably differ. Larger richness was generally estimated for naive than memory subsets.

Turning to this clone: Its specificity is not known.

Each subset's genomic DNA was split evenly across several immunoSEQ plates. Sequencing was performed with immunoSEQ multiplex PCR; in TCRdb, only in-frame clones are kept and a portion is missing. The table records approximately 2.5 million clones, roughly 92% of them present only once. This sequence was found in a man younger than 35 in good health. This sequence joins TRBV19 and TRBJ2-5, with TRBD2 matching over 7 bases. Sequencing input: naive CD4+ T cells sorted from blood. As to subset: CD45RA+ positively selected. CDR3 in DNA: TGTGCCAGTAGTAGCCGGGACTACTTCCAAGAGACCCAGTACTTC. Its protein is CASSSRDYFQETQYF.